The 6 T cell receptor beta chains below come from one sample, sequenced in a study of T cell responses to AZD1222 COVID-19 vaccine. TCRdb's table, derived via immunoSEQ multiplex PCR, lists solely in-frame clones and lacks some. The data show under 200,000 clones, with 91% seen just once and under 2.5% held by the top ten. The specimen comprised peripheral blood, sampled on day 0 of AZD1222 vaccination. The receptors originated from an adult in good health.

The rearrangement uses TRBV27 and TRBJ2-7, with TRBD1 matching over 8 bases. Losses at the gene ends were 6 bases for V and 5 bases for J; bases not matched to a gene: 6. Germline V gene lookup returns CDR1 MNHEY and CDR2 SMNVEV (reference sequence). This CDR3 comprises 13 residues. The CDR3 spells CASRIQGANEQYF. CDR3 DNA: TGTGCCAGCAGGATCCAGGGGGCTAACGAGCAGTACTTC.

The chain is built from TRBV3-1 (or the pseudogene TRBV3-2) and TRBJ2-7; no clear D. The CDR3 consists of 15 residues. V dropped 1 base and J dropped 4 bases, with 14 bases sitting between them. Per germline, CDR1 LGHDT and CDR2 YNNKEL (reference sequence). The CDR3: CASSQGFGPKYEQYF. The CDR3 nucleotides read TGTGCCAGCAGCCAAGGTTTTGGACCAAAATACGAGCAGTACTTC.

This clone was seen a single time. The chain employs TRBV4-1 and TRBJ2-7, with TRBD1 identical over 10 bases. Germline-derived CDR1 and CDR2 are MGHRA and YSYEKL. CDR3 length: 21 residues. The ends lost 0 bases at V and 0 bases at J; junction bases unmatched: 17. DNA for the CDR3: TGCGCCAGCAGCCAAGATCCTAGGGACAGGGGAACGACATCTTTCTCCTACGAGCAGTACTTC. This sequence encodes CASSQDPRDRGTTSFSYEQYF.

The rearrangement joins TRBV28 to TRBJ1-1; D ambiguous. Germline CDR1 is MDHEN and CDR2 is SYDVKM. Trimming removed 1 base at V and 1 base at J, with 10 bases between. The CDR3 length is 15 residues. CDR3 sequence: CASSLLGTGNTEAFF. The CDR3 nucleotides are TGTGCCAGCAGTTTATTAGGTACGGGGAACACTGAAGCTTTCTTT. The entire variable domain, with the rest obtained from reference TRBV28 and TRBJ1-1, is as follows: DVKVTQSSRYLVKRTGEKVFLECVQDMDHENMFWYRQDPGLGLRLIYFSYDVKMKEKGDIPEGYSVSREKKERFSLILESASTNQTSMYLCASSLLGTGNTEAFFGQGTRLTVV.

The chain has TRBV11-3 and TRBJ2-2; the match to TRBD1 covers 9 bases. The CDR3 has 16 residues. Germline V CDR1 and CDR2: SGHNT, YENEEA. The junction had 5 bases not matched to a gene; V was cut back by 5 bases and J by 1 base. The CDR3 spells CASSLTGGVNTGELFF. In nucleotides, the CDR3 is TGTGCCAGCAGCCTTACAGGGGGCGTGAACACCGGGGAGCTGTTTTTT.

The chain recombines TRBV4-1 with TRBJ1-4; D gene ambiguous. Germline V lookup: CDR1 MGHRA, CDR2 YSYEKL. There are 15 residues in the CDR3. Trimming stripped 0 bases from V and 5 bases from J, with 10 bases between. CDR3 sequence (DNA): TGCGCCAGCAGCCAAGAGGGTCAGCAAAATGAAAAACTGTTTTTT. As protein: CASSQEGQQNEKLFF.